This record concerns one T cell receptor (beta chain) sequence. The antigen is undetermined. These data are taken from a study of cytomegalovirus exposure and HLA in healthy donors. Study observations and caveats: Researchers counted roughly 150 TCR beta chains as cytomegalovirus-associated. According to a later analysis, TCR clusters from the first cohort tended to co-occur in the roughly 110 validation repertoires. CMV antigen specificity of three CMV-associated chains was confirmed in vitro.

V lost 1 base, J lost 6 bases, and 8 bases stayed unmatched. Per germline, CDR1 SNHLY and CDR2 FYNNEI. The CDR3 spans 17 residues. Only in-frame clones appear in the TCRdb table, and some are missing; sequencing was by immunoSEQ multiplex PCR. The sample includes some 250,000 clones, around 87% seen only once; the top ten take roughly 0.38%. The validation cohort, a group of 120 subjects, included the donors and was separate from the roughly 670-subject first cohort. Material: PBMCs. The chain links TRBV2 to TRBJ2-3, with 12 bases identical to TRBD1. This TCR derives from a woman aged 18-29 years in good health and CMV-seronegative. The CDR3 reads CASSEGMGQGAPDTQYF. Here the CDR3 DNA reads TGTGCCAGCAGTGAAGGGATGGGACAGGGGGCGCCTGATACGCAGTATTTT.